Sequencing of this T cell receptor (beta chain) was carried out in a study of blood T cell repertoires in COVID-19. Background on the study: The analysed material was cDNA or gDNA that came from T cells, B-cell-depleted T cells, or PBMCs.

Original methodology: Reference gene primer amplification in the assay estimated nucleated cell counts. The table came from immunoSEQ multiplex PCR; TCRdb's copy has only in-frame clones and leaves some out. V and J calls plus clone size are reproduced from that table; the DNA served to infer D and trimming. The profile shows hundreds of thousands of clones, 85% of them singletons. Participants' own reports of clinical history determined their cohort assignment. What the recovered Cohort 3 donors had was two negative PCRs, clearance, or symptom resolution. Germline V gene lookup returns CDR1 KGHSH and CDR2 LQKENI. The V end was cut by 6 bases, the J end by 8 bases, with 14 bases between. The CDR3 is 13 residues long.

The rearrangement uses TRBV18 and TRBJ2-1; a weak D match, TRBD2 (5 bases). The material sequenced was PBMCs or T cells enriched from blood (not recorded which). The clonotype originates from a man aged 35 to 55 who had recovered from COVID-19. The DNA of the CDR3 is TGTGCCAGCTCCCTTCTAGCTTTCTATGAGCAGTTCTTC. It specifies CASSLLAFYEQFF. Supplemented by reference TRBV18 and TRBJ2-1, the full variable domain reads NAGVMQNPRHLVRRRGQEARLRCSPMKGHSHVYWYRQLPEEGLKFMVYLQKENIIDESGMPKERFSAEFPKEGPSILRIQQVVRGDSAAYFCASSLLAFYEQFFGPGTRLTVL.